This T cell receptor beta chain was profiled in a study of blood T cell repertoires in COVID-19 (dated by TCRdb to about 2020). A note on the overall study: Samples covering the acute and convalescent phases of COVID-19 were provided by collaborators in the United States, Italy and Spain. The material from the prospective study consisted of cDNA or gDNA derived from T cells, B-cell-depleted T cells, or PBMCs. Samples were obtained from the ongoing ImmuneRACE study (first 160 participants) and from over a thousand subjects provided by 6 global collaborators. The repertoires were released in a freely available public database meant as a resource for research on the immune response to SARS-CoV-2. Sample metadata almost always included a de-identified subject ID, COVID-19 status, age in years and sex. Subjects who had been exposed to COVID-19, were actively infected with it, or had recovered from it provided the deeply sampled blood TCRbeta repertoires that made up the dataset. HLA class I and class II types, where available, came from metadata supplied by the sample provider rather than from assay-based typing.

Collaborating institutions collected whole blood in K2EDTA tubes following their own protocols. For TCRbeta analysis, collaborators shipped samples as frozen whole blood, isolated PBMCs, or DNA extracted from either of those sample types. This clone was seen only a few times. Its antigen remains undetermined. An end of the junction differs from the germline gene, which may be a read error. TCRbeta CDR3 regions were amplified from genomic DNA by means of the immunoSEQ Assay, a bias-controlled multiplex PCR. The paper's data handling went like this. The number of nucleated cells in each sample was estimated by amplification of reference gene primers within the assay. Sequence reads were collapsed and filtered to measure the absolute abundance of every unique TCRbeta CDR3 rearrangement. For each sample, productive Simpson clonality was calculated by taking the square root of Simpson's diversity index across productive rearrangements. TCRdb stores this immuneACCESS table with in-frame sequences only. Part of the clones is absent; in the studies checked, under half of the shortfall reflects unresolved V genes, and no reason is known for the rest. For V, J and clone size, that table is used; D and trimming come from the DNA. Here the sample has around 37,000 clones; roughly 90% occur a single time. The ten most abundant clones make up 20% of the sample.

Overall results and qualifications from the work: Clinical and demographic metadata were provided uncurated, with the amount varying by source and participant.

From the cysteine up to the phenylalanine, the CDR3 has a length of 12 residues. Kept here is only the CDR3 DNA, which spans 36 bases and is read in frame from base 1. The germline V gene provides CDR1 SQVTM and CDR2 ANQGSEA. This chain joins TRBV29-1 to TRBJ1-2, and TRBD1 aligns with 7 junction nucleotides. The sequence derives from a man aged 60 to 69 with acute or convalescent COVID-19. Material: peripheral blood. The CDR3 in this case is CSVEEGQRVKDF. DNA sequence: TGCAGCGTTGAGGAGGGACAGAGGGTAAAAGACTTC.